The 7 T cell receptor beta chains presented below share a single source sample, sequenced in a study of post-analysis software for immune sequencing data. Study-level results: Several TRBV segments were more frequent in patients than controls; TRBV5-6, TRBV5-1 and TRBV20-1 belonged to this group.

For these receptors, no antigen is known. TCR beta cDNA libraries included unique molecular identifiers. Via MiXCR, TCRdb re-called the PCR reads, giving one row per CDR3 protein. The sample has 550,000 to 700,000 distinct CDR3 sequences, about 44% seen once. Sequenced: blood. These receptors originate from a girl aged 10 to 17 with multiple sclerosis.

This chain links TRBV29-1 with TRBJ2-6; D gene unclear. In germline, CDR1 is SQVTM, CDR2 ANQGSEA. The V gene lost 4 bases and the J gene lost 2 bases, with 3 bases spanning the gap. This CDR3 contains 12 residues. The CDR3 reads CSVVAGANVLTF. The CDR3 DNA sequence: TGCAGCGTTGTTGCTGGGGCCAACGTCCTGACTTTC. The full variable domain, completed using reference TRBV29-1 and TRBJ2-6, is SAVISQKPSRDICQRGTSLTIQCQVDSQVTMMFWYRQQPGQSLTLIATANQGSEATYESGFVIDKFPISRPNLTFSTLTVSNMSPEDSSIYLCSVVAGANVLTFGAGSRLTVL.

This clonotype was observed a handful of times. This chain joins TRBV29-1 and TRBJ2-7; D remains unclear. This CDR3 region has 12 residues. The V end was cut by 7 bases, the J end by 0 bases, with 10 bases between. In germline, CDR1 is SQVTM, CDR2 ANQGSEA. As DNA, the CDR3 is TGCAGCGCGAGGACGGTCTCCTACGAGCAGTACTTC. It specifies CSARTVSYEQYF.

This chain uses TRBV6-1 with TRBJ2-1; 10 bases are shared with TRBD1. The CDR3 loop spans 16 amino acids. V lost 3 bases to trimming and J lost 10 bases; unmatched junction nucleotides: 12. Germline V lookup: CDR1 MNHNS, CDR2 SASEGT. The chain's CDR3 is CASSDRPGQGTDEQFF. The CDR3 DNA reads as TGTGCCAGCAGTGACCGACCGGGACAGGGGACGGACGAGCAGTTCTTC.

A word on this clonotype: This sequence may be a read error, since a much larger clone differs from it by one base. This chain's CDR3 is CASSPGLAGGPSEQFF. The CDR3 DNA reads TGTGCCAGCAGCCCGGGACTAGCGGGGGGGCCGAGTGAGCAGTTCTTC. The chain couples TRBV7-8 to TRBJ2-1; 16 nucleotides match TRBD2. Germline CDR1 reads SGHVS; CDR2 reads FQNEAQ. V shed 5 bases and J 9 bases; nucleotides not matched to a gene: 7. This CDR3 contains 16 residues. The full variable domain, rest sourced from reference TRBV7-8 and TRBJ2-1, is GAGVSQSPRYKVAKRGQDVALRCDPISGHVSLFWYQQALGQGPEFLTYFQNEAQLDKSGLPSDRFFAERPEGSVSTLKIQRTQQEDSAVYLCASSPGLAGGPSEQFFGPGTRLTVL.

This clonotype occurred a few times. This chain joins TRBV20-1 and TRBJ2-5, with 7 nucleotides matching TRBD1. The J call could be wrong; TRBJ2-7 is a better fit for the DNA end. This CDR3 is 13 amino acids long. Germline V CDR1 and CDR2: DFQATT, SNEGSKA (reference sequence). The CDR3 sequence: CSARMDRSYEQYF. The CDR3 DNA follows: TGCAGTGCTAGGATGGACAGGTCCTACGAGCAGTACTTC.

The rearrangement joins TRBV6-5 to TRBJ2-6; TRBD1 matches at 7 bases. Germline CDR1 MNHEY, CDR2 SVGAGI. CDR3 length: 15 residues. The trim removed 5 bases at V and 3 bases at J, leaving 4 bases unmatched. CDR3 loop: CASSGQASGANVLTF. CDR3 nucleotide sequence: TGTGCCAGCAGTGGACAGGCCAGTGGGGCCAACGTCCTGACTTTC.

The count of this clonotype is one. The CDR3 DNA reads as TGTGCCAGCAGCTTAGAAATCGTTAGGGCGGGGGGCACAGATACGCAGTATTTT. As protein: CASSLEIVRAGGTDTQYF. The chain joins TRBV7-2 to TRBJ2-3; 7 bases align to TRBD2. Looked up from germline, CDR1 is SGHTA and CDR2 is FQGNSA. The CDR3 sequence is 18 residues long. With 1 base clipped from V and 1 base from J, the junction kept 11 bases outside the gene matches.